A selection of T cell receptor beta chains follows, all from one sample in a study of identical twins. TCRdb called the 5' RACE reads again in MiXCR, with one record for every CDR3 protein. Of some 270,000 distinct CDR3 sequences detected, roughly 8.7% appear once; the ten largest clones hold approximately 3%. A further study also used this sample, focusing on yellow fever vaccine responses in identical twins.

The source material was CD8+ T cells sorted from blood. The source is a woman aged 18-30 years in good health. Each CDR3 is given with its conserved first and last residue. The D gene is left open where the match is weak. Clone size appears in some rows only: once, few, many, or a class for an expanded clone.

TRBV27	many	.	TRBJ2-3	CATQRRGLTWDTQYF	TGTGCCACCCAAAGGAGAGGGCTTACCTGGGATACGCAGTATTTT
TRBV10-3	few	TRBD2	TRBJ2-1	CAISAGGAGNEQFF	TGTGCCATCAGTGCGGGGGGGGCCGGGAATGAGCAGTTCTTC
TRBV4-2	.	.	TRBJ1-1	CASSHPQGGNTEAFF	TGTGCCAGCAGCCACCCCCAGGGAGGGAACACTGAAGCTTTCTTT
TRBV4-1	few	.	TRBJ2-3	CASSQELRDSDTQYF	TGCGCCAGCAGCCAAGAACTAAGGGATTCAGATACGCAGTATTTT
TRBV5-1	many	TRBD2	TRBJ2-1	CASSVGLVYNEQFF	TGCGCCAGCAGCGTCGGACTAGTTTACAATGAGCAGTTCTTC
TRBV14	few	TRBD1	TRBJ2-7	CASSSLPPQGEGYEQYF	TGTGCCAGCAGCTCTCTCCCCCCACAGGGGGAAGGTTACGAGCAGTACTTC
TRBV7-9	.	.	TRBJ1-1	CASSSNREMNTEAFF	TGTGCCAGCAGCTCCAATCGGGAGATGAACACTGAAGCTTTCTTT
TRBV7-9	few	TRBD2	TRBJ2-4	CASSSTEPGLPKNIQYF	TGTGCCAGCAGTTCGACAGAGCCGGGACTACCTAAAAACATTCAGTACTTC
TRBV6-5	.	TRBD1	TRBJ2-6	CASSYFHRGQGANVLTF	TGTGCCAGCAGTTACTTCCACAGGGGGCAGGGGGCCAACGTCCTGACTTTC
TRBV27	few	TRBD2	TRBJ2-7	CASSKRGGMEQYF	TGTGCCAGCAGTAAGCGGGGGGGAATGGAGCAGTACTTC
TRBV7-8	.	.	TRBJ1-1	CASRAPLAGTEAFF	TGTGCCAGCAGGGCTCCCCTGGCAGGGACTGAAGCTTTCTTT
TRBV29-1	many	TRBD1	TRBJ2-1	CSGDRNNEQFF	TGCAGCGGGGACAGGAACAATGAGCAGTTCTTC
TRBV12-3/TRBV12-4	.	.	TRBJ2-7	CASSLLAAQAYEQYF	TGTGCCAGCAGTTTATTGGCCGCGCAGGCCTACGAGCAGTACTTC
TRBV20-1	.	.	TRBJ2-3	CSALRRSENTQYF	TGCAGTGCCCTCCGGAGGTCGGAGAATACGCAGTATTTT
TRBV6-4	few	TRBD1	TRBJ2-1	CASSAGTGGGEQFF	TGTGCCAGCAGTGCCGGGACAGGGGGAGGGGAGCAGTTCTTC
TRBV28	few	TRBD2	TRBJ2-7	CASSSIDGLAGVHEQYF	TGTGCCAGCAGTTCCATCGACGGACTAGCGGGAGTCCACGAGCAGTACTTC
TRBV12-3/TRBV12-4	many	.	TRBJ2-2	CASIANTGELFF	TGTGCCAGCATTGCGAACACCGGGGAGCTGTTTTTT
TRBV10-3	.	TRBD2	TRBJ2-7	CAISDKSGSGEQYF	TGTGCCATCAGTGATAAGAGCGGGAGCGGCGAGCAGTACTTC
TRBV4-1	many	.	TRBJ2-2	CASQGDTGELFF	TGCGCCAGCCAGGGAGACACCGGGGAGCTGTTTTTT
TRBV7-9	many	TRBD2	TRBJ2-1	CASSLAGLAENNEQFF	TGTGCCAGCAGCTTAGCTGGACTAGCGGAAAACAATGAGCAGTTCTTC
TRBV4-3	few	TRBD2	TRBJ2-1	CASSQELADYNEQFF	TGCGCCAGCAGCCAAGAACTAGCGGACTACAATGAGCAGTTCTTC
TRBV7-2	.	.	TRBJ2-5	CASSPAGTWSETQYF	TGTGCCAGCAGCCCAGCCGGGACATGGAGTGAGACCCAGTACTTC
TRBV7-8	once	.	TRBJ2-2	CASSLANVVNPGELFF	TGTGCCAGCAGCTTAGCCAATGTGGTTAACCCCGGGGAGCTGTTTTTT
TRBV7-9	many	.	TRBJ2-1	CASSLERGSNEQFF	TGTGCCAGCAGCTTAGAAAGGGGAAGCAATGAGCAGTTCTTC
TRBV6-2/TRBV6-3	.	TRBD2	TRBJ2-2	CASSPGLAVSGELFF	TGTGCCAGCAGCCCGGGACTAGCGGTCTCAGGGGAGCTGTTTTTT
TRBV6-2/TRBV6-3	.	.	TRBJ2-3	CASRLLGQEDTDTQYF	TGTGCCAGCAGGCTGTTGGGCCAGGAGGACACAGATACGCAGTATTTT
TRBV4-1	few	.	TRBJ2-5	CASSQEKGAQPSQETQYF	TGCGCCAGCAGCCAAGAGAAGGGTGCCCAGCCTTCCCAAGAGACCCAGTACTTC
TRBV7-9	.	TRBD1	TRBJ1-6	CASSEGQGISPLHF	TGTGCCAGCAGCGAGGGACAGGGGATCTCACCCCTCCACTTT
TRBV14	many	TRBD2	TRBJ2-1	CASSLTSGGHNEQFF	TGTGCCAGCAGCCTGACTAGCGGGGGACACAATGAGCAGTTCTTC
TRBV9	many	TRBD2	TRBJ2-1	CASSVTWTSGYNEQFF	TGTGCCAGCAGCGTAACTTGGACTAGCGGATACAATGAGCAGTTCTTC
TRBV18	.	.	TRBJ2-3	CASSLDDDGMEATDTQYF	TGTGCCAGCTCACTTGACGATGATGGGATGGAAGCCACAGATACGCAGTATTTT
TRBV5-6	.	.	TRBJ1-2	CASSLPGLGNYGYTF	TGTGCCAGCAGCCTTCCGGGGTTGGGTAACTATGGCTACACCTTC
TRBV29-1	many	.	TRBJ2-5	CSVEDHRDGRQETQYF	TGCAGCGTTGAAGACCACCGGGACGGACGACAAGAGACCCAGTACTTC
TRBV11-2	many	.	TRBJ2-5	CASSLDPGHLASETQYF	TGTGCCAGCAGCTTAGACCCGGGACACCTCGCCTCGGAGACCCAGTACTTC
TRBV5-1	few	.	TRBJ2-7	CASSLAQAYEQYF	TGCGCCAGCAGCTTGGCCCAGGCCTACGAGCAGTACTTC
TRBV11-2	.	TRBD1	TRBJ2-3	CASRGQGLGTQYF	TGTGCCAGCAGAGGACAGGGTTTAGGGACGCAGTATTTT
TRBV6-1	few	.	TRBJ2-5	CASSEVVGVGKETQYF	TGTGCCAGCAGTGAAGTCGTGGGAGTAGGAAAAGAGACCCAGTACTTC
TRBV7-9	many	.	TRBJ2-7	CASSLVDEQYF	TGTGCCAGCAGCTTAGTGGACGAGCAGTACTTC
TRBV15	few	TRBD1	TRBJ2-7	CATSRGTGSSYEQYF	TGTGCCACCAGCAGAGGGACAGGGTCTAGTTACGAGCAGTACTTC
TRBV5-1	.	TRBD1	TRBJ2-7	CASSEGQGIYEQYF	TGCGCCAGCAGCGAGGGACAGGGGATCTACGAGCAGTACTTC
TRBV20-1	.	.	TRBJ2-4	CSARDDRAKNIQYF	TGCAGTGCTAGAGACGACAGAGCCAAAAACATTCAGTACTTC
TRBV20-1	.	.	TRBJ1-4	CSARTTNEKLFF	TGCAGTGCTAGGACAACTAATGAAAAACTGTTTTTT
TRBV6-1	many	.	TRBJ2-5	CASSPAQLGVQETQYF	TGTGCCAGCAGCCCCGCACAACTTGGGGTTCAAGAGACCCAGTACTTC
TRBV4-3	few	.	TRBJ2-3	CASSQARPTGYLNTQYF	TGCGCCAGCAGCCAAGCCCGGCCCACAGGGTATCTAAATACGCAGTATTTT
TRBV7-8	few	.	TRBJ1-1	CASSLDVGAEAFF	TGTGCCAGCAGCCTAGATGTGGGCGCGGAAGCTTTCTTT
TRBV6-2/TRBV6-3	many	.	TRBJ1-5	CASSLFGSNQPQHF	TGTGCCAGCAGCCTTTTCGGAAGCAATCAGCCCCAGCATTTT
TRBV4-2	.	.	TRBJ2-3	CASSQAMDSREQYF	TGTGCCAGCAGCCAAGCGATGGACTCCCGGGAGCAGTATTTT
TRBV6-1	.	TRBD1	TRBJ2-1	CASRPYDRGANGNEQFF	TGTGCCAGCAGACCCTACGACAGGGGTGCAAACGGCAATGAGCAGTTCTTC
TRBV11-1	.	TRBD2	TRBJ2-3	CASSLSPRAGVTDTQYF	TGTGCCAGCAGCTTATCCCCCCGGGCGGGGGTCACAGATACGCAGTATTTT
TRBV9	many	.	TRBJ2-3	CASSVARGTTDTQYF	TGTGCCAGCAGCGTAGCCCGCGGTACCACAGATACGCAGTATTTT
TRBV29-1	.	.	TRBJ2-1	CSVEALNRDEQFF	TGCAGCGTTGAGGCGTTGAATAGAGATGAGCAGTTCTTC
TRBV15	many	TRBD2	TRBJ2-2	CATSPPGTSEAGELFF	TGTGCCACCAGCCCCCCCGGGACTAGTGAGGCCGGGGAGCTGTTTTTT